This TCR beta chain was captured by sequencing in a study of blood T cell repertoires in COVID-19. Study overall: Acute-phase and convalescent COVID-19 samples originated in the United States, Italy and Spain.

Germline CDR1 and CDR2: SGHVS and FNYEAQ. Trimming shortened V by 4 bases and J by 10 bases, and 11 bases separated the two germline ends. CDR3 size: 13 residues. Study processing details: Estimates of nucleated cell counts were drawn from the amplification of reference gene primers. TCRdb keeps only in-frame clones here, not all; method: immunoSEQ multiplex PCR. Clone size and the V and J calls come from that table; the DNA yielded D and trimming. The repertoire holds 150,000 to 200,000 clones, with approximately 88% as singletons. The specimen was peripheral blood. The rearrangement links TRBV7-6 to TRBJ1-6, with D unresolved. The sequence came from a woman older than 75 with active or convalescent COVID-19. For the CDR3, the DNA is TGTGCCAGCAGCTCTTACGGGAAATCACCCCTCCACTTT. Encoded protein: CASSSYGKSPLHF.